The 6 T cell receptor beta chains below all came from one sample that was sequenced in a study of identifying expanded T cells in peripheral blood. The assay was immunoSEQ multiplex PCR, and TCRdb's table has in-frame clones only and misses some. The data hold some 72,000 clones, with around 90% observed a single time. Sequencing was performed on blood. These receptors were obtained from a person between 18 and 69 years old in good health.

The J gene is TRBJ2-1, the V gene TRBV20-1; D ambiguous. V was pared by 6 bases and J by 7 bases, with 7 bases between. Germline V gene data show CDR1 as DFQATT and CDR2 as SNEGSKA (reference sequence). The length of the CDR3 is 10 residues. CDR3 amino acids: CSAILNEQFF. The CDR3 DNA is TGCAGTGCGATCTTGAATGAGCAGTTCTTC.

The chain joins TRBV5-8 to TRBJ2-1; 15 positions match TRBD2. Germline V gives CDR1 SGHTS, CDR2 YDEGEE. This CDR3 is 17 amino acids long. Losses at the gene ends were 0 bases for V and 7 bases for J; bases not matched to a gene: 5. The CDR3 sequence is CASSLGTSGGAWNEQFF. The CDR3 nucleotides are TGTGCCAGCAGCTTGGGGACTAGCGGGGGGGCCTGGAATGAGCAGTTCTTC.

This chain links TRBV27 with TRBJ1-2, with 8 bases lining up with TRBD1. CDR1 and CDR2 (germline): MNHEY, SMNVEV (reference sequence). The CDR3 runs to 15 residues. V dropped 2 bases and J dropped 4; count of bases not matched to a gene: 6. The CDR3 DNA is TGTGCCAGCAGTTTAAGTAGACAGGGGATCTATGGCTACACCTTC. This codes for CASSLSRQGIYGYTF.

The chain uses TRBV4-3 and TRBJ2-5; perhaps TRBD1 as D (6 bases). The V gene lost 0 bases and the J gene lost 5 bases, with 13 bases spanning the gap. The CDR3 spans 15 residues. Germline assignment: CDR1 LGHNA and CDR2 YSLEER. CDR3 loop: CASSQDQGSEETQYF. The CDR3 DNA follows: TGCGCCAGCAGCCAAGATCAGGGGAGTGAGGAGACCCAGTACTTC.

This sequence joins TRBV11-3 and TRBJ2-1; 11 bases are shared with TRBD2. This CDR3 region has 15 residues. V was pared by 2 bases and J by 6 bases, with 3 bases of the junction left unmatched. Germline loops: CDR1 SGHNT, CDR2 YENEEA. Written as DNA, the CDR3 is TGTGCCAGCAGCTTACATAGCGGGGGGGTCAATGAGCAGTTCTTC. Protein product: CASSLHSGGVNEQFF.

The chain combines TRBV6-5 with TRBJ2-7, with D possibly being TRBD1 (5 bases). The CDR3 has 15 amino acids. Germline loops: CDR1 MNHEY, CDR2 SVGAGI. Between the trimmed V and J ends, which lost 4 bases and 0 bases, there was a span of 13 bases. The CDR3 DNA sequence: TGTGCCAGCAGTTTCGGACACCCGAGCTCCTACGAGCAGTACTTC. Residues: CASSFGHPSSYEQYF.